The present TCR beta chain was sequenced within a study of breast tumors, draining lymph nodes, adjacent tissues. The CDR3 has 15 residues. Germline V lookup: CDR1 SGHDN, CDR2 FVKESK. V was clipped by 6 bases and J by 2 bases; unmatched bases: 7. TCRdb re-analysed the multiplex PCR reads in MiXCR, keeping a single row per CDR3 protein. The sample includes approximately 100,000 distinct CDR3 sequences, approximately 21% of them seen just once. Samples came from axillary lymph nodes draining the breast cancer. This clonotype has at least ten counts. What it recognizes is unknown. Study findings and constraints: Luminal-like breast cancer showed significantly higher tumor–nontumor repertoire similarity than basal-like. Data only fit, rather than demonstrated, lymph node origin of most tumor T cells. Tumor repertoires ranked between lymph nodes and nontumor tissue in diversity, with V and J gene preferences.

The V call is TRBV14, the J call TRBJ1-2; TRBD1 matches 9 bases. The sample taken for sequencing was axillary lymph node tissue. The clonotype comes from a female donor with breast cancer. Some clones in this sample may be carry-over from other donors' samples. In DNA, the CDR3 is TGTGCCAGCAGGCCTCCCGGGACAGGGAACTATGGCTACACCTTC. Its protein product is CASRPPGTGNYGYTF.